This TCR beta chain is from a study of blood T cell repertoires in COVID-19. The wider study: Researchers got acute and convalescent COVID-19 samples from the United States, Italy and Spain. PBMCs, B-cell-depleted T cells, or T cells provided the cDNA or gDNA that made up the material.

As originally analysed: Scientists estimated how many nucleated cells there were by amplifying reference gene primers. The method was immunoSEQ multiplex PCR; TCRdb's version includes in-frame clones alone and lacks a portion of them. The V and J calls and the clone size are those of that table, but D and trimming were determined from the DNA. The sample includes tens of thousands of clones, 86% of them seen just once. The CDR3 is 12 amino acids. The V end was cut by 6 bases, the J end by 9 bases, with 12 bases between. The clonotype comes from a man in his fifties or sixties with active or convalescent COVID-19. The specimen sequenced was peripheral blood. The chain couples TRBV12-3 or TRBV12-4 to TRBJ2-1; D not certain. The CDR3 loop reads CASRVLESEQFF. The CDR3 nucleotides are TGTGCCAGCAGGGTCCTTGAGAGTGAGCAGTTCTTC.